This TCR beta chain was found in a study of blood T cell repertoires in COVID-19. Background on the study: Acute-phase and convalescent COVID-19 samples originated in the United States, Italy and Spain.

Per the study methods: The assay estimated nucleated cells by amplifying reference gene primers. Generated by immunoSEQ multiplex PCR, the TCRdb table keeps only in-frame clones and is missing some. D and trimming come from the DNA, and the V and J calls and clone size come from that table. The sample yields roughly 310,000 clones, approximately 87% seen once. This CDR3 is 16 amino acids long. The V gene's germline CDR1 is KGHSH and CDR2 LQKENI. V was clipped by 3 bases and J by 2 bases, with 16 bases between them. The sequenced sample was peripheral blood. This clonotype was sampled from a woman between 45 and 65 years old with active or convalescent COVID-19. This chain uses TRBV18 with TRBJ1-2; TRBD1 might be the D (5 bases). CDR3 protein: CASSPPRGTSNYGYTF. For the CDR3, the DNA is TGTGCCAGCTCACCTCCACGTGGGACTTCCAACTATGGCTACACCTTC.